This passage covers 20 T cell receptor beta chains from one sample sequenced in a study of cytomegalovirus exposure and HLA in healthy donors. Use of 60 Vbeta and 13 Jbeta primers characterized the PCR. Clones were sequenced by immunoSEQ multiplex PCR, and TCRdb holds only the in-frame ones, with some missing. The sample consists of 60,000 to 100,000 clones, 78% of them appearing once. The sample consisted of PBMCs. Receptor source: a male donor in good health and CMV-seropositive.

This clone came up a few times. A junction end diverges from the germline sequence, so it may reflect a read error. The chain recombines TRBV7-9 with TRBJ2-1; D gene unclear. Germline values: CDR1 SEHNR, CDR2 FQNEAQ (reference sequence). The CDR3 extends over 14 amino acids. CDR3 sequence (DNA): TGTTCCAGCAGCTTTACCGGGTCTTACAATGAGCAGTTCTTC. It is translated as CSSSFTGSYNEQFF.

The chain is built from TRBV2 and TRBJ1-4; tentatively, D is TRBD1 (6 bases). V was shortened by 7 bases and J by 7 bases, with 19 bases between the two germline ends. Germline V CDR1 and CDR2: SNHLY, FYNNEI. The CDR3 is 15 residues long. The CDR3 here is CASNEIQGSAEKLFF. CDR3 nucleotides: TGTGCCAGCAACGAAATACAGGGATCCGCTGAAAAACTGTTTTTT.

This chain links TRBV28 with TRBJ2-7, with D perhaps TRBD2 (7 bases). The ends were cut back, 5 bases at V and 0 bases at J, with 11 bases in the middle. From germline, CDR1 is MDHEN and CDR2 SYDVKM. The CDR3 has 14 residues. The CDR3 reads CASSKGGSSYEQYF. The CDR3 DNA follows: TGTGCCAGCAGTAAGGGGGGGAGCTCCTACGAGCAGTACTTC.

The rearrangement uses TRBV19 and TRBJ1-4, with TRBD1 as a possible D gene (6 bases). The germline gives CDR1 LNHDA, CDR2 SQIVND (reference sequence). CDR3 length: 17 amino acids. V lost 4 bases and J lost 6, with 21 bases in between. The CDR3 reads CASSKRTGSKAYEKLFF. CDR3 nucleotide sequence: TGTGCCAGTAGTAAGAGAACAGGGTCGAAGGCGTATGAAAAACTGTTTTTT.

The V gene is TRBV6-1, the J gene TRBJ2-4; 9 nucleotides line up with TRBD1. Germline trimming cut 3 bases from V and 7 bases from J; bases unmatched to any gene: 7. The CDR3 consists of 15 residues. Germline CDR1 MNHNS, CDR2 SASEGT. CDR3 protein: CASSDEGQGANIQYF. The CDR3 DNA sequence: TGTGCCAGCAGTGACGAGGGACAGGGAGCGAACATTCAGTACTTC.

The CDR3 region has the DNA TGTGCCACCTCCTCCGCCCAGGGACAGTTCTTCTACGAGCAGTACTTC. Its translation is CATSSAQGQFFYEQYF. J is TRBJ2-7 and V is TRBV2; 7 bases line up with TRBD1. V shed 10 bases, J shed 3 bases, and the junction held 18 bases outside the gene matches. The CDR3 spans 16 residues. The germline V gene encodes CDR1 SNHLY and CDR2 FYNNEI.

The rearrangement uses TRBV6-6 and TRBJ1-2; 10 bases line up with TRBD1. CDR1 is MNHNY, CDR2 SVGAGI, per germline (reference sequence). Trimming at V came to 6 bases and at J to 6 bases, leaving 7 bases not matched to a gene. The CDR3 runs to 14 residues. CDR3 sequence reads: CASSVTGGWDGYTF. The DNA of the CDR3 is TGTGCCAGCAGCGTGACAGGGGGCTGGGATGGCTACACCTTC.

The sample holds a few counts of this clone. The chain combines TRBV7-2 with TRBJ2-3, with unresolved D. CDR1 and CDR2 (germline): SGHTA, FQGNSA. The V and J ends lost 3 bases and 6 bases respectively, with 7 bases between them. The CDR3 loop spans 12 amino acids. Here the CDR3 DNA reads TGTGCCAGCAGCTTCCTTCGGGATACGCAGTATTTT. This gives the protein CASSFLRDTQYF. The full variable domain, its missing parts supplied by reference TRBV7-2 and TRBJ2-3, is GAGVSQSPSNKVTEKGKDVELRCDPISGHTALYWYRQSLGQGLEFLIYFQGNSAPDKSGLPSDRFSAERTGGSVSTLTIQRTQQEDSAVYLCASSFLRDTQYFGPGTRLTVL.

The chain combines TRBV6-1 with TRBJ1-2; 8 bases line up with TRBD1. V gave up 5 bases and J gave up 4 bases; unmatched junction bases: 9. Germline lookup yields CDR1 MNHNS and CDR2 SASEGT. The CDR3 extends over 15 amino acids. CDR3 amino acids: CASSMPRQGIYGYTF. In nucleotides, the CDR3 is TGTGCCAGCAGTATGCCCCGACAGGGGATCTATGGCTACACCTTC.

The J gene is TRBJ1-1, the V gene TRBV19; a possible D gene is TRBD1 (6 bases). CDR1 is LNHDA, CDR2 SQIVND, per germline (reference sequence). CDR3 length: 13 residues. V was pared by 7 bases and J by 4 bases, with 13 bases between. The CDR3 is CASIAGASTEAFF. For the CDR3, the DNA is TGTGCCAGTATTGCGGGGGCTAGCACTGAAGCTTTCTTT.

The CDR3 reads CASGNRVSGETQYF. CDR3 DNA: TGTGCTAGTGGGAACAGGGTGTCAGGAGAGACCCAGTACTTC. This sequence joins TRBV12-5 and TRBJ2-5; D is perhaps TRBD1 (6 bases). Trimming cost V 6 bases and J 4 bases, with 15 bases left between them. Germline CDR1 LGHNT, CDR2 FRNRAP. This CDR3 spans 14 amino acids.

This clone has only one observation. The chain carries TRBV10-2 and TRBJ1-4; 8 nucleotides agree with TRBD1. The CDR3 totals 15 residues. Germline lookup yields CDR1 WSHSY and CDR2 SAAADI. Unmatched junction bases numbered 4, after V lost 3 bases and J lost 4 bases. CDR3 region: CASSEQGVGNEKLFF. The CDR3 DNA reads TGCGCCAGCAGTGAACAGGGGGTGGGTAATGAAAAACTGTTTTTT.

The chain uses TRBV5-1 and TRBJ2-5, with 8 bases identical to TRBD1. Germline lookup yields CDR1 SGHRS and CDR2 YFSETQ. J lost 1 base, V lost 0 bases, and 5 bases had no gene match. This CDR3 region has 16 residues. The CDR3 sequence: CASSLGAGGGQETQYF. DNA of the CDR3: TGCGCCAGCAGCTTGGGGGCAGGGGGCGGCCAAGAGACCCAGTACTTC.

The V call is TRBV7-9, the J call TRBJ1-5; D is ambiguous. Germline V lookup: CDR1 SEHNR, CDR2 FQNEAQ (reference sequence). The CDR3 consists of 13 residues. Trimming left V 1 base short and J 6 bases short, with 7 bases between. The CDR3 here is CASSLEEVQPQHF. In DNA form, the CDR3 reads TGTGCCAGCAGCTTAGAGGAGGTTCAGCCCCAGCATTTT.

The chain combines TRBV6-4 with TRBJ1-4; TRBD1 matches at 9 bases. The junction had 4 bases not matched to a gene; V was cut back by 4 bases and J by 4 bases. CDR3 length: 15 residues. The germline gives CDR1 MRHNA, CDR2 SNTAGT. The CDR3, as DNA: TGTGCCAGCAGTGCCGGACAGGGGAGTAATGAAAAACTGTTTTTT. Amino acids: CASSAGQGSNEKLFF.

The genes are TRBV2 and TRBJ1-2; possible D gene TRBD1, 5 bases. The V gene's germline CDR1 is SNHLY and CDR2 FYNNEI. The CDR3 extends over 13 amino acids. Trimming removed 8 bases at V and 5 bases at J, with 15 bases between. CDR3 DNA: TGTGCCAGCCAGTCAATCGGGGGTTATGGCTACACCTTC. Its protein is CASQSIGGYGYTF.

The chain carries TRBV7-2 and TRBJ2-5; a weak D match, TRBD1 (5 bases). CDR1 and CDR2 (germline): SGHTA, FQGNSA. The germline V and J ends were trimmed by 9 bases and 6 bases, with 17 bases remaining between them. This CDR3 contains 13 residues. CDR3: CASTNSGFQTQYF. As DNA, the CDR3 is TGTGCCAGTACCAATTCAGGGTTTCAGACCCAGTACTTC.

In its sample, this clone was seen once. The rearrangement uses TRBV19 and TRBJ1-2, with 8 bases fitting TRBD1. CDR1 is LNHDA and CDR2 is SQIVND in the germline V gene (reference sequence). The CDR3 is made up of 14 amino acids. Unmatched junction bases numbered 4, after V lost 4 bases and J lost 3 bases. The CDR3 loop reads CASSTLQGDYGYTF. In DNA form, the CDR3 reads TGTGCCAGTAGTACACTACAGGGGGACTATGGCTACACCTTC.

CDR3 loop: CASSVGGQGSGQPQHF. CDR3 bases: TGTGCCAGCAGCGTAGGGGGACAAGGGTCGGGTCAGCCCCAGCATTTT. The rearrangement uses TRBV9 and TRBJ1-5, with a possible D match to TRBD1 (6 bases). Looked up from germline, CDR1 is SGDLS and CDR2 is YYNGEE. The V end lost 0 bases, the J end lost 6 bases, and 16 bases lay between the germline ends. The CDR3 has 16 amino acids.

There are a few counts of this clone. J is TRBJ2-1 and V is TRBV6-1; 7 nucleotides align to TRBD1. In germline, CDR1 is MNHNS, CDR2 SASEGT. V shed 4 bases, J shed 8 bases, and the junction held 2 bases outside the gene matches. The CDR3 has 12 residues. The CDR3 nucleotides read TGTGCCAGCAGTGTCGACAGGGATGAGCAGTTCTTC. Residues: CASSVDRDEQFF.